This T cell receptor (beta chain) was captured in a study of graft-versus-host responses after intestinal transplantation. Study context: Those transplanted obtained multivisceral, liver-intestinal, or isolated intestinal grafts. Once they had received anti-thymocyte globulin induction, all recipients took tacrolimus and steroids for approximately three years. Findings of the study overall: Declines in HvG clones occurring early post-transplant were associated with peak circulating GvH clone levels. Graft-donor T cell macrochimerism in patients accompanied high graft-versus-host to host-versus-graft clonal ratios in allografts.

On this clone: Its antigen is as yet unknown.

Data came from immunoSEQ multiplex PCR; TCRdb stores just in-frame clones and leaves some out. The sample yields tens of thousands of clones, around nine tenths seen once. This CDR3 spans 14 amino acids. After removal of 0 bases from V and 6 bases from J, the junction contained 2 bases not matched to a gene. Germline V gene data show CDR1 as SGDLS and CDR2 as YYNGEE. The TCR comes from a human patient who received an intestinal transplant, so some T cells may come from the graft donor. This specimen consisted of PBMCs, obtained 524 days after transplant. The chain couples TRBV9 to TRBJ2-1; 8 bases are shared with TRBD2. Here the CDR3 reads CASSVAGGPNEQFF. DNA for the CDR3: TGTGCCAGCAGCGTAGCGGGAGGGCCCAATGAGCAGTTCTTC. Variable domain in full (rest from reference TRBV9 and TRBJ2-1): DSGVTQTPKHLITATGQRVTLRCSPRSGDLSVYWYQQSLDQGLQFLIQYYNGEERAKGNILERFSAQQFPDLHSELNLSSLELGDSALYFCASSVAGGPNEQFFGPGTRLTVL.